Listed below are T cell receptor beta chains from one sample, sequenced in a study of PD-1 blockade in classical Hodgkin lymphoma. Measured with immunoSEQ multiplex PCR; TCRdb has only the in-frame clones, and not every one. The sample shows some 95,000 clones, about nine tenths of them seen only once. The sequencing used peripheral blood mononuclear cells (PBMCs), collected before the fourth cycle of nivolumab. The receptors come from a human donor with classical Hodgkin lymphoma. Each CDR3 is given with its conserved first and last residue.

V,CDR3
TRBV6-1,CASKTIHEQYF
TRBV2,CASSQRGENTGELFF
TRBV5-4,CASSLVGQGADGYTF
TRBV19,CASSAGASYNSPLHF
TRBV19,CASSPAGGSYEQYF
TRBV4-2,CASSPPTSGGYEQYF
TRBV6-6,CASTPGTGLNYEQYF
TRBV20-1,CSAREGGYTF
TRBV6-4,CASSDSRGPFADTQYF
TRBV28,CASSAFDSTKVANTEAFF
TRBV19,CASSMSQEAYEQYF
TRBV4-3,CASSQEQAGQETQYF
TRBV7-9,CASTKPRFPEYQETQYF
TRBV2,CASSAYRSLNTEAFF
TRBV4-2,CASSQVRLRGFGVYF
TRBV29-1,CSVLRTGYEQYF
TRBV19,CASSPNIAYEQYF
TRBV7-9,CASSPAPGEQYF
TRBV6-1,CASSVADRDVGGYTF
TRBV7-9,CASSLWASSYNSPLHF
TRBV27,CASTRGQGGNGYTF
TRBV5-1,CASSLLGLAGTDTQYF
TRBV7-8,CASSSTVNTEAFF
TRBV11-3,CASSLGGSGGSLGEQYF
TRBV5-1,CASSSAGVTYEQYF
TRBV7-2,CASSLVYGGGTYEQYF
TRBV6-6,CASSYEGAIYNSPLHF
TRBV25-1,CASSAVDRANTEAFF
TRBV4-1,CASSQGANGQFF
TRBV5-1,CASSLASGHRNTQYF
TRBV30,CAWSVRVGDQPQHF
TRBV27,CASSGRGAGNQPQHF
TRBV7-8,CASSRQRRTGGQPQHF
TRBV19,CASSITGQTYEQYF
TRBV7-9,CASSPGRDLGYEQYF
TRBV7-3,CASSLRDGQPQHF
TRBV7-6,CASSLRPGGYGYTF
TRBV5-1,CASTFSPRGGSYEQYF
TRBV7-9,CASSLIQGRGNQPQHF
TRBV28,CASSSPGLLGIYGYTF
TRBV29-1,CSVNPGGGHEQYF